This entry concerns a single T cell receptor (beta chain). Its antigen is unidentified. Sample-barcoded 5' priming and a J-beta primer mix drove a second PCR of about 6 to 12 cycles. TCRdb itself ran the 5' RACE reads through MiXCR, one entry per CDR3 protein. The sample shows over a million distinct CDR3 sequences, under 30% of them seen only once. This CDR3 is built from 16 residues. Trimming left V 1 base short and J 6 bases short, with 18 bases between. CDR1 is SEHNR and CDR2 is FQNEAQ in the germline V gene (reference sequence). This sample stems from a study of blood T cells in healthy people across ages. Study-wide results and caveats: With age, beta diversity per million T cells declined roughly linearly, significantly by 30 to 50.

These data also formed part of another study, on T cells of mothers and their children.

This TCR was sampled from a girl aged 2-10 years in good health. The chain carries TRBV7-9 and TRBJ1-1, with D perhaps TRBD1 (6 bases). The source material was blood. Here the CDR3 reads CASSLVGGQKRAEAFF. In DNA, the CDR3 is TGTGCCAGCAGCTTAGTAGGGGGGCAAAAAAGGGCTGAAGCTTTCTTT.